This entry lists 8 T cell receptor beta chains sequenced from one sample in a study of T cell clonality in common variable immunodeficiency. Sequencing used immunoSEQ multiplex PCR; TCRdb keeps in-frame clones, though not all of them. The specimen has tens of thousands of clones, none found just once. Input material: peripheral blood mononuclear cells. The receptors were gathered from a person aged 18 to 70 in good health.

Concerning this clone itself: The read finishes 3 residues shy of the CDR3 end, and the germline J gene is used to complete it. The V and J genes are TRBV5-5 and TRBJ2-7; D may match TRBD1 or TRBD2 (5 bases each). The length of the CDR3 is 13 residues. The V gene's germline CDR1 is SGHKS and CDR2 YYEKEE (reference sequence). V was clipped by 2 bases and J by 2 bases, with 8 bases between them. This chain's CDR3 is CASSFQGAYEQYF. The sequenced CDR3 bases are TGTGCCAGCAGCTTTCAGGGAGCCTACGAG.

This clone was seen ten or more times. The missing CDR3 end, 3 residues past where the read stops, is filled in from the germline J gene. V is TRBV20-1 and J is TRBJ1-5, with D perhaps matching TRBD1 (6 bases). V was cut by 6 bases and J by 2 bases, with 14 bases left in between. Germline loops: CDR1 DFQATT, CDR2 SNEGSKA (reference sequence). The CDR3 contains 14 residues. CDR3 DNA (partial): TGCAGTGCCCCAGACAGGAGCGGCAATCAGCCC. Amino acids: CSAPDRSGNQP. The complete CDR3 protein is CSAPDRSGNQPQHF.

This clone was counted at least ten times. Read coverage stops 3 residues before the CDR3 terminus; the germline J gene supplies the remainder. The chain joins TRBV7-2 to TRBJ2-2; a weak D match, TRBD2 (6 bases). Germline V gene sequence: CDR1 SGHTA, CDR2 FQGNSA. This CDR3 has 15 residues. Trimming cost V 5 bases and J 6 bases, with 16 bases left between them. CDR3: CASSPSGLRAGELFF. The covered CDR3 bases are TGTGCCAGCAGCCCCTCGGGACTCAGGGCCGGGGAG.

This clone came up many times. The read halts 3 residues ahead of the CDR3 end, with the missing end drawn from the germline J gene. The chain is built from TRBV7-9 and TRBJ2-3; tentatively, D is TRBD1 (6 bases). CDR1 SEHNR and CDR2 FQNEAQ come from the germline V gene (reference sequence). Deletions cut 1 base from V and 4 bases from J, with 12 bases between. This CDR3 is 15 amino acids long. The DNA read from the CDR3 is TGTGCCAGCAGCTTAGTCGGGACAAGGGCAGATACG. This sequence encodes CASSLVGTRADT. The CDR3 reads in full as CASSLVGTRADTQYF.

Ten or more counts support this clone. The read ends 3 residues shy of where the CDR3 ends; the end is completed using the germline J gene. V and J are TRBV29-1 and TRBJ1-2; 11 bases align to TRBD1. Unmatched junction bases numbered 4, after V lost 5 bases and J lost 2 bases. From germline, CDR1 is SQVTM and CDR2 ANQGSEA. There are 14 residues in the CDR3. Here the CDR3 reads CSVPGQGENYGYTF. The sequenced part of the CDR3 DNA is TGCAGCGTTCCGGGACAGGGGGAGAACTATGGC. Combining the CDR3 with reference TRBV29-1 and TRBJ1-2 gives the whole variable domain SAVISQKPSRDICQRGTSLTIQCQVDSQVTMMFWYRQQPGQSLTLIATANQGSEATYESGFVIDKFPISRPNLTFSTLTVSNMSPEDSSIYLCSVPGQGENYGYTFGSGTRLTVV.

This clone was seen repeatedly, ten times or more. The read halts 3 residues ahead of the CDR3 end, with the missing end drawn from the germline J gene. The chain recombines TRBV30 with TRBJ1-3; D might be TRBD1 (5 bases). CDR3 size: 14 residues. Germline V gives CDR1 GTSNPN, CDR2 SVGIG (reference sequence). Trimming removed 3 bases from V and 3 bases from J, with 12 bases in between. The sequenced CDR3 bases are TGTGCCTGGAGCCTAAACAGGCTTGGAAACACC. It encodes CAWSLNRLGNT. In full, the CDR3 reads CAWSLNRLGNTIYF.

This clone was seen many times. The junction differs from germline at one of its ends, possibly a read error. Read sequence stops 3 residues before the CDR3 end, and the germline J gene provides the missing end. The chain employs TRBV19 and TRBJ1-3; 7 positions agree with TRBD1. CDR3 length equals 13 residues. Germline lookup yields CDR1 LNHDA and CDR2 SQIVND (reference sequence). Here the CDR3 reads CAATGQPGNTIYF. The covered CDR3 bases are TGTGCCGCCACGGGACAGCCTGGTAACACC. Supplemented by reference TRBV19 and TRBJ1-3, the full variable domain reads DGGITQSPKYLFRKEGQNVTLSCEQNLNHDAMYWYRQDPGQGLRLIYYSQIVNDFQKGDIAEGYSVSREKKESFPLTVTSAQKNPTAFYLCAATGQPGNTIYFGEGSWLTVV.

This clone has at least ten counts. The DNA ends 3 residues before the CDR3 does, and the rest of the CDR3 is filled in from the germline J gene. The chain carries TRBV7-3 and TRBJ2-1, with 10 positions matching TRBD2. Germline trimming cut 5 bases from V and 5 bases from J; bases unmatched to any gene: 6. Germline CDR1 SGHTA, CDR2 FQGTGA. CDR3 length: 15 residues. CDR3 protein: CASSPSSGGNNEQFF. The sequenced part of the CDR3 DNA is TGTGCCAGCAGCCCCTCTAGCGGGGGAAACAATGAG.